These 31 T cell receptor beta chains originate from one sample sequenced in a study of memory CD4+ T cells and cytomegalovirus serostatus. Repertoires were generated with immunoSEQ multiplex PCR, while TCRdb's copy carries only in-frame clones and drops some. This sample has 35,000 to 55,000 clones; around 82% occur once, and the top ten carry more than 0.75%. Single viable CD3+CD4+CD8-CD45RO+ cells were sorted as the memory CD4+ T cells. Sequenced: memory CD4+ T cells from blood. These receptors were obtained from an adult in good health and CMV-seronegative.

This sequence joins TRBV28 and TRBJ1-2; maybe TRBD1 (5 bases). Germline lookup yields CDR1 MDHEN and CDR2 SYDVKM. The V gene lost 4 bases and the J gene lost 7 bases, with 16 bases spanning the gap. CDR3 length: 14 residues. CDR3 sequence: CASSSPGQGGGYTF. The CDR3, as DNA: TGTGCCAGCAGTTCCCCTGGGCAGGGTGGTGGCTACACCTTC.

The chain links TRBV6-5 to TRBJ2-3; D might be TRBD2 (6 bases). Germline V gene sequence: CDR1 MNHEY, CDR2 SVGAGI. The V gene lost 8 bases and the J gene lost 1 base, with 10 bases spanning the gap. CDR3 length equals 13 residues. CDR3 sequence (DNA): TGTGCCAGCCAGGGCGGGGGCACAGATACGCAGTATTTT. Protein: CASQGGGTDTQYF.

This clone was seen once. The chain has TRBV19 and TRBJ1-2, with D uncertain. The CDR3 sequence is 16 residues long. Per the germline V gene, CDR1 is LNHDA and CDR2 is SQIVND (reference sequence). The germline V and J ends were trimmed by 6 bases and 4 bases, with 21 bases remaining between them. CDR3 region: CASRANPQTSSYGYTF. The CDR3 DNA follows: TGTGCCAGTAGAGCCAATCCACAAACGAGCAGCTATGGCTACACCTTC.

This chain joins TRBV11-2 and TRBJ2-1; D not certain. The CDR3 has 15 amino acids. In germline, CDR1 is SGHAT, CDR2 FQNNGV. Trimming removed 3 bases at V and 4 bases at J, with 13 bases between. The CDR3, as DNA: TGTGCCAGCAGCTTGCCCCTACTGAATTACAATGAGCAGTTCTTC. This translates into CASSLPLLNYNEQFF.

V is TRBV19 and J is TRBJ1-1; D might be TRBD1 (5 bases). CDR1 is LNHDA and CDR2 is SQIVND in the germline V gene (reference sequence). Trimming shortened V by 5 bases and J by 5 bases, and 12 bases separated the two germline ends. The CDR3 runs to 13 residues. The CDR3 spells CASSEGRGTEAFF. Here the CDR3 DNA reads TGTGCCAGTAGTGAGGGTCGGGGGACTGAAGCTTTCTTT.

The chain couples TRBV28 to TRBJ1-2; 9 positions match TRBD1. CDR1 MDHEN and CDR2 SYDVKM come from the germline V gene. This CDR3 region has 15 residues. V shed 7 bases and J 5 bases; nucleotides not matched to a gene: 11. The CDR3 sequence: CASNPSGTGLYGYTF. In nucleotides, the CDR3 is TGTGCCAGCAACCCCTCCGGGACAGGGTTGTATGGCTACACCTTC.

J is TRBJ2-3 and V is TRBV7-3; D may be TRBD1 (6 bases). The CDR3 extends over 14 amino acids. V lost 5 bases and J lost 2, with 11 bases in between. From germline, CDR1 is SGHTA and CDR2 FQGTGA. CDR3 loop: CASSEDSYTDTQYF. The CDR3 coding sequence is TGTGCCAGCAGCGAGGACAGCTACACAGATACGCAGTATTTT.

V usage is TRBV6-5 and J usage is TRBJ1-2, with D possibly TRBD1 on 6 matching bases. Germline CDR1 reads MNHEY; CDR2 reads SVGAGI. Trimming left V 6 bases short and J 5 bases short, with 13 bases between. The CDR3 is 13 residues long. CDR3 DNA: TGTGCCAGCAGCTTGGACAGCAATTATGGCTACACCTTC. This sequence encodes CASSLDSNYGYTF.

This chain connects TRBV28 to TRBJ2-1; 8 nucleotides agree with TRBD2. This CDR3 comprises 13 residues. The germline gives CDR1 MDHEN, CDR2 SYDVKM. V lost 9 bases and J lost 7; bases outside the gene matches: 8. The CDR3 coding sequence is TGTGCCAGTCAGCCGGGGGGGCTGAATGAGCAGTTCTTC. Translating it yields CASQPGGLNEQFF.

The gene calls are TRBV11-1 and TRBJ1-1; no clear D gene. CDR3 length: 14 amino acids. Germline CDR1 SGHAT, CDR2 FQDESV (reference sequence). V gave up 7 bases and J gave up 1 base, with 13 bases separating them. The CDR3 is CASTTRTANTEAFF. In DNA form, the CDR3 reads TGTGCCAGCACAACCAGGACGGCGAACACTGAAGCTTTCTTT.

The CDR3 DNA reads as TGTGCGGGACAGGGGAATCAGCCCCAGCATTTT. Protein product: CAGQGNQPQHF. The chain has TRBV19 and TRBJ1-5; TRBD1 agrees at 10 bases. Per the germline V gene, CDR1 is LNHDA and CDR2 is SQIVND (reference sequence). The CDR3 loop spans 11 amino acids.

This clone was found a few times. This chain connects TRBV6-5 to TRBJ2-2, with TRBD1 as a possible D gene (5 bases). The CDR3 totals 15 residues. Trimming took 5 bases from V and 0 from J, leaving 10 bases between them. Germline V gene lookup returns CDR1 MNHEY and CDR2 SVGAGI. As DNA, the CDR3 is TGTGCCAGCAGTCCTAGACAGTCGAACACCGGGGAGCTGTTTTTT. Its protein product is CASSPRQSNTGELFF.

In this sample, this clone turned up once. The chain recombines TRBV18 with TRBJ2-1; the D gene is possibly TRBD1 (5 bases). Germline CDR1 reads KGHSH; CDR2 reads LQKENI. This CDR3 spans 13 amino acids. V lost 5 bases and J lost 5, with 10 bases in between. The CDR3 DNA reads as TGTGCCAGCTCATCCCAGGGTAACAATGAGCAGTTCTTC. The encoded protein is CASSSQGNNEQFF.

V gene TRBV7-3 combines with J gene TRBJ2-2, with 9 bases lining up with TRBD2. CDR1 SGHTA and CDR2 FQGTGA come from the germline V gene. The length of the CDR3 is 17 residues. V was pared by 1 base and J by 7 bases, with 10 bases of the junction left unmatched. The CDR3 reads CASSLSGGAGFGGELFF. In DNA form, the CDR3 reads TGTGCCAGCAGCTTAAGCGGGGGGGCCGGGTTCGGCGGGGAGCTGTTTTTT.

This clone was recorded once. This rearrangement joins TRBV5-6 to TRBJ2-7; a weak D match, TRBD1 (6 bases). Germline lookup yields CDR1 SGHDT and CDR2 YYEEEE. V lost 6 bases, J lost 3 bases, and 19 bases lay in between. The length of the CDR3 is 15 residues. This CDR3 reads CASITDSTHDYEQYF. CDR3 nucleotide sequence: TGTGCCAGCATCACGGACAGTACCCACGACTACGAGCAGTACTTC.

This clone was observed a single time. Germline and junction disagree at one end, which may indicate a read error. The rearrangement links TRBV11-2 to TRBJ1-1; the D gene is possibly TRBD1 (6 bases). Germline V lookup: CDR1 SGHAT, CDR2 FQNNGV. This CDR3 contains 14 residues. The chain's CDR3 is CASSHNGQPGEAFF. The CDR3, as DNA: TGCGCCAGCAGCCATAACGGACAGCCCGGGGAAGCTTTCTTT.

This chain joins TRBV6-5 and TRBJ1-2; D unclear. The CDR3 totals 13 residues. From germline, CDR1 is MNHEY and CDR2 SVGAGI. V was cut by 6 bases and J by 3 bases, with 11 bases left in between. CDR3 residues: CASRVTRYYGYTF. DNA of the CDR3: TGTGCCAGCAGGGTCACACGTTACTATGGCTACACCTTC.

The chain recombines TRBV30 with TRBJ1-2; maybe TRBD1 (6 bases). This CDR3 has 14 residues. V was trimmed by 2 bases and J by 4 bases, leaving 14 bases between them. CDR1 is GTSNPN, CDR2 SVGIG, per germline (reference sequence). The CDR3 spells CAWSLRGVSYGYTF. DNA for the CDR3: TGTGCCTGGAGTCTCAGGGGCGTCAGCTATGGCTACACCTTC.

V is TRBV5-1 and J is TRBJ2-4, with unresolved D. CDR1 is SGHRS, CDR2 YFSETQ, per germline. This CDR3 region has 13 residues. V was trimmed by 0 bases and J by 5 bases, leaving 6 bases between them. The CDR3 DNA follows: TGCGCCAGCAGCTTGGAAGCAGAAAACATTCAGTACTTC. Its translation: CASSLEAENIQYF.

This clone was counted a few times. The chain recombines TRBV4-3 with TRBJ1-2, with D hard to call. The CDR3 totals 11 residues. Germline V gene data show CDR1 as LGHNA and CDR2 as YSLEER. V dropped 1 base and J dropped 8 bases, with 5 bases sitting between them. Here the CDR3 reads CASSQGEGYTF. For the CDR3, the DNA is TGCGCCAGCAGCCAAGGGGAAGGCTACACCTTC.

This chain uses TRBV19 with TRBJ1-2; maybe TRBD1 (5 bases). The CDR3 runs to 15 residues. Germline loops: CDR1 LNHDA, CDR2 SQIVND (reference sequence). V lost 3 bases, J lost 8 bases, and 19 bases lay in between. The CDR3 DNA follows: TGTGCCAGTAGTATTGAGACGCGGGACTATTCCGGCTACACCTTC. It encodes CASSIETRDYSGYTF.

The chain combines TRBV30 with TRBJ2-2; D remains unclear. V gave up 2 bases and J gave up 6 bases, with 7 bases separating them. The CDR3 is 12 amino acids. CDR1 is GTSNPN and CDR2 is SVGIG in the germline V gene (reference sequence). The CDR3 here is CAWSPVAGELFF. The CDR3 nucleotides are TGTGCCTGGAGTCCGGTGGCCGGGGAGCTGTTTTTT.

The chain uses TRBV6-4 and TRBJ1-2; the D is unclear. CDR3 length: 14 residues. Germline V gene lookup returns CDR1 MRHNA and CDR2 SNTAGT. V was pared by 5 bases and J by 7 bases, with 17 bases between. The CDR3 region is CASSKDHDGVGYTF. CDR3 nucleotides: TGTGCCAGCAGTAAAGACCACGACGGGGTTGGCTACACCTTC.

For the CDR3, the DNA is TGTGCCTGGAGTCCGGGCTTTGCCAATTCACCCCTCCACTTT. The encoded protein is CAWSPGFANSPLHF. The rearrangement uses TRBV30 and TRBJ1-6; unclear D gene. CDR1 is GTSNPN, CDR2 SVGIG, per germline (reference sequence). This CDR3 is built from 14 residues. Trimming left V 2 bases short and J 7 bases short, with 12 bases between.

V and J are TRBV30 and TRBJ2-7; 9 bases align to TRBD1. J was trimmed by 3 bases and V by 4 bases; bases with no gene match: 7. Per the germline V gene, CDR1 is GTSNPN and CDR2 is SVGIG (reference sequence). The CDR3 runs to 14 residues. CDR3 nucleotides: TGTGCCTGGACCGGGACAGGGAATATCTACGAGCAGTACTTC. As protein: CAWTGTGNIYEQYF.

The rearrangement uses TRBV5-6 and TRBJ1-4, with a weak D call TRBD1 (5 bases). CDR3 length equals 14 residues. Germline loops: CDR1 SGHDT, CDR2 YYEEEE. V lost 5 bases to trimming and J lost 6 bases, with 14 bases between them. CDR3 nucleotides: TGTGCCAGCAGGTTGACCGGGGACGATGAAAAACTGTTTTTT. Translation gives CASRLTGDDEKLFF.

This clone was seen a few times. The CDR3 DNA sequence: TGTGCCAGCAGCCGGGACAGGGGTCGACGGGGTGGCTACACCTTC. It codes for CASSRDRGRRGGYTF. The chain has TRBV27 and TRBJ1-2, with TRBD1 matching over 10 bases. The junction had 11 bases not matched to a gene; V was cut back by 6 bases and J by 7 bases. The CDR3 has 15 residues. CDR1 is MNHEY, CDR2 SMNVEV, per germline (reference sequence).

The genes are TRBV2 and TRBJ1-2, with a possible D match to TRBD1 (5 bases). Germline V gives CDR1 SNHLY, CDR2 FYNNEI. Deletions cut 6 bases from V and 4 bases from J, with 15 bases between. The length of the CDR3 is 14 residues. The CDR3 nucleotides read TGTGCCAGCAGACTTCGTCCGGGGGGCTATGGCTACACCTTC. The encoded protein is CASRLRPGGYGYTF.

This sequence joins TRBV5-4 and TRBJ2-2; D is perhaps TRBD2 (5 bases). The CDR3 totals 13 residues. Trimming removed 2 bases at V and 7 bases at J, with 9 bases between. Germline V gene sequence: CDR1 SGHNT, CDR2 YYREEE (reference sequence). This CDR3 reads CASSFTRGGELFF. The CDR3 region has the DNA TGTGCCAGCAGCTTTACACGGGGCGGGGAGCTGTTTTTT.

The rearrangement links TRBV11-2 to TRBJ2-1; D gene uncertain. Germline loops: CDR1 SGHAT, CDR2 FQNNGV. Trimming cost V 3 bases and J 10 bases, with 19 bases left between them. CDR3 length equals 15 residues. In DNA form, the CDR3 reads TGTGCCAGCAGCTTCCTCCCAGGCCCTACGTTGGAGCAGTTCTTC. Translating it yields CASSFLPGPTLEQFF. Full variable domain (remainder filled in from reference TRBV11-2 and TRBJ2-1): EAGVAQSPRYKIIEKRQSVAFWCNPISGHATLYWYQQILGQGPKLLIQFQNNGVVDDSQLPKDRFSAERLKGVDSTLKIQPAKLEDSAVYLCASSFLPGPTLEQFFGPGTRLTVL.

The rearrangement uses TRBV7-2 and TRBJ2-5; D perhaps matches TRBD2 (6 bases). The CDR3 covers 14 residues. Germline loops: CDR1 SGHTA, CDR2 FQGNSA. The ends were cut back, 3 bases at V and 1 base at J, with 9 bases in the middle. DNA for the CDR3: TGTGCCAGCAGCTTCTCGGGGGTCCAAGAGACCCAGTACTTC. This gives the protein CASSFSGVQETQYF.